The rows below give T cell receptor beta chains drawn from one sample of a study of cytomegalovirus exposure and HLA in healthy donors. The protocol was immunoSEQ multiplex PCR, while the TCRdb copy is restricted to in-frame clones and leaves out a portion. The sample holds around 120,000 clones, about 72% seen once. Sequences were obtained from PBMCs. Every receptor here comes from a man over 45 in good health and CMV-seropositive. CDR3s include the opening cysteine and the closing phenylalanine or tryptophan. D genes are given only for firm matches. Expanded clones are given a class, and other clones once, few, many or no size at all.

v_gene	abundance	j_gene	d_gene	CDR3aa	CDR3nt
TRBV4-3	few	TRBJ1-1	-	CASSQGGGVPTEAFF	TGCGCCAGCAGCCAAGGGGGCGGGGTCCCCACTGAAGCTTTCTTT
TRBV28	-	TRBJ2-3	TRBD2	CASSSYGEGYDTQYF	TGTGCCAGCAGCTCCTACGGGGAGGGCTACGATACGCAGTATTTT
TRBV5-1	-	TRBJ2-7	TRBD2	CASSFTSGRAAYEQYF	TGCGCCAGCAGCTTTACTAGCGGGAGGGCCGCGTACGAGCAGTACTTC
TRBV20-1	-	TRBJ2-5	-	CSARGGPTQYF	TGCAGTGCTAGGGGGGGGCCGACCCAGTACTTC
TRBV7-9	few	TRBJ1-2	-	CASSLSVGGDYGYTF	TGTGCCAGCAGCTTATCCGTCGGGGGTGACTATGGCTACACCTTC
TRBV5-5	-	TRBJ1-3	-	CASSLDLRSDSGNTIYF	TGTGCCAGCAGCTTGGATCTCAGGTCCGACTCTGGAAACACCATATATTTT
TRBV5-1	-	TRBJ2-3	TRBD2	CASSFTGTSGTDTQYF	TGCGCCAGCAGCTTCACCGGGACTAGCGGCACAGATACGCAGTATTTT
TRBV5-6	-	TRBJ1-1	-	CASTLEGHPNTEAFF	TGTGCCAGCACCCTAGAGGGTCATCCGAACACTGAAGCTTTCTTT
TRBV6-5	-	TRBJ1-6	-	CASRDTEHSPLHF	TGTGCCAGCAGGGACACGGAGCATTCACCCCTCCACTTT
TRBV5-1	-	TRBJ1-1	TRBD1	CASTSDRVRRGTEAFF	TGCGCCAGCACCTCCGACAGGGTAAGACGAGGCACTGAAGCTTTCTTT
TRBV7-2	-	TRBJ2-1	-	CANSLNRQDNEQFF	TGTGCCAACAGCCTGAATAGACAGGACAATGAGCAGTTCTTC
TRBV7-2	-	TRBJ1-1	-	CASSFDSSNTEAFF	TGTGCCAGCAGCTTTGACAGTTCGAACACTGAAGCTTTCTTT
TRBV30	-	TRBJ2-1	-	CAWSDGSSGGYNEQFF	TGTGCCTGGAGCGATGGGTCCAGCGGCGGATACAATGAGCAGTTCTTC
TRBV7-2	-	TRBJ1-2	-	CASSFGYGYTF	TGTGCCAGCAGCTTCGGGTATGGCTACACCTTC
TRBV28	-	TRBJ2-7	-	CASSLGSLSYEQYF	TGTGCCAGCAGTTTGGGCAGTCTCTCCTACGAGCAGTACTTC
TRBV4-1	-	TRBJ1-5	-	CASSQETTRSQHF	TGCGCCAGCAGCCAAGAGACTACGAGATCCCAGCATTTT
TRBV10-3	-	TRBJ2-1	-	CAITGGGAYNEQFF	TGTGCCATCACTGGAGGGGGGGCCTACAATGAGCAGTTCTTC
TRBV9	few	TRBJ1-3	-	CASTNTGSGNTIYF	TGTGCCAGTACAAATACAGGGTCTGGAAACACCATATATTTT
TRBV7-2	-	TRBJ1-4	-	CASSPNRINEKLFF	TGTGCCAGCAGCCCTAACAGGATTAATGAAAAACTGTTTTTT
TRBV4-2	-	TRBJ2-5	TRBD2	CASSEGTSGGARETQYF	TGTGCCAGCAGCGAAGGGACTAGCGGGGGGGCTAGGGAGACCCAGTACTTC
TRBV29-1	few	TRBJ2-7	-	CSVSGQIGSGTYEQYF	TGCAGCGTTTCGGGGCAGATTGGTAGCGGTACCTACGAGCAGTACTTC
TRBV6-5	once	TRBJ2-7	TRBD1	CASSRGGQVAEQYF	TGTGCCAGCAGCCGCGGCGGACAGGTGGCCGAGCAGTACTTC
TRBV7-6	-	TRBJ2-7	TRBD1	CASSFHRTDRGPYEQYF	TGTGCCAGCAGCTTCCACAGGACGGACAGGGGGCCGTACGAGCAGTACTTC
TRBV30	-	TRBJ2-1	-	CAWSLPRPEWSYNEQFF	TGTGCCTGGAGTCTCCCCAGGCCCGAGTGGTCCTACAATGAGCAGTTCTTC
TRBV5-1	-	TRBJ1-3	TRBD1	CASSPRLLTYRGRRNTIYF	TGCGCCAGCAGCCCTCGGCTCCTCACTTACAGGGGGCGAAGAAACACCATATATTTT
TRBV6-5	-	TRBJ2-7	-	CASSYSTRGYEQYF	TGTGCCAGCAGTTACTCGACTCGGGGTTACGAGCAGTACTTC
TRBV5-1	-	TRBJ2-5	-	CASSLRGTYQETQYF	TGCGCCAGCAGCTTGCGAGGCACGTACCAAGAGACCCAGTACTTC
TRBV25-1	-	TRBJ2-5	-	CASSRVQSQETQYF	TGTGCCAGCAGTCGGGTGCAGTCGCAAGAGACCCAGTACTTC
TRBV25-1	-	TRBJ1-1	TRBD1	CASSADRGLGTEAFF	TGTGCCAGCAGTGCCGACAGGGGGCTGGGAACTGAAGCTTTCTTT
TRBV13	-	TRBJ2-7	-	CASSLKAGSYEQYF	TGTGCCAGCAGCTTAAAGGCAGGATCCTACGAGCAGTACTTC
TRBV7-8	-	TRBJ2-5	-	CASSLGDGGETQYF	TGTGCCAGCAGCTTAGGTGACGGCGGCGAGACCCAGTACTTC
TRBV28	-	TRBJ2-3	-	CASTTGKRDTQYF	TGTGCCAGCACCACAGGAAAAAGGGATACGCAGTATTTT
TRBV6-1	-	TRBJ2-3	TRBD2	CASSDAGGRDTQYF	TGTGCCAGCAGTGACGCGGGGGGCCGGGATACGCAGTATTTT
TRBV7-9	-	TRBJ1-4	-	CASSYDRPEWEKLFF	TGTGCCAGCAGTTACGACAGACCAGAGTGGGAAAAACTGTTTTTT
TRBV18	-	TRBJ1-5	-	CASSPGTGVRPQHF	TGTGCCAGCTCACCAGGGACGGGAGTTCGGCCCCAGCATTTT
TRBV5-4	-	TRBJ2-7	-	CASSLASNYEQYF	TGTGCCAGCAGCTTGGCTTCTAACTACGAGCAGTACTTC
TRBV9	-	TRBJ2-1	TRBD2	CASSPASGGQSSYNEQFF	TGTGCCAGCAGCCCGGCTAGCGGGGGGCAAAGCTCCTACAATGAGCAGTTCTTC
TRBV7-9	-	TRBJ1-4	-	CASSPTAQTGLGEKLFF	TGTGCCAGCAGCCCTACCGCACAGACAGGACTTGGTGAAAAACTGTTTTTT
TRBV10-3	-	TRBJ1-6	TRBD1	CAINLQGGSNNSPLHF	TGTGCCATCAATCTACAGGGGGGAAGTAATAATTCACCCCTCCACTTT
TRBV7-8	-	TRBJ2-6	TRBD1	CASSWDRGSSGANVLTF	TGTGCCAGCAGCTGGGACAGGGGATCCTCTGGGGCCAACGTCCTGACTTTC
TRBV10-2	-	TRBJ2-5	-	CASSATGASRETQYF	TGCGCCAGCAGTGCCACCGGCGCTAGTCGGGAGACCCAGTACTTC
TRBV19	-	TRBJ1-1	-	CASSWRGLNTEAFF	TGTGCCAGTAGTTGGCGCGGGTTGAACACTGAAGCTTTCTTT
TRBV6-5	-	TRBJ2-6	-	CASSLAGANVLTF	TGTGCCAGCAGCTTAGCTGGGGCCAACGTCCTGACTTTC
TRBV14	-	TRBJ1-2	TRBD1	CASSRTGNYGYTF	TGTGCCAGCAGCCGGACAGGCAACTATGGCTACACCTTC
TRBV29-1	once	TRBJ2-1	TRBD1	CSVEEHSGQRYNEQFF	TGCAGCGTTGAAGAACACTCGGGACAGAGATACAATGAGCAGTTCTTC
TRBV4-1	-	TRBJ1-1	-	CASSQVVLVVGPKEFEAFF	TGCGCCAGCAGCCAAGTCGTTTTGGTGGTGGGCCCCAAAGAATTTGAAGCTTTCTTT
TRBV30	few	TRBJ1-1	TRBD1	CAWDRGPTHNTEAFF	TGTGCCTGGGACAGGGGACCTACTCATAACACTGAAGCTTTCTTT
TRBV7-9	-	TRBJ1-1	TRBD1	CASSLGDRDLTEAFF	TGTGCCAGCAGCTTAGGGGACAGGGACCTCACTGAAGCTTTCTTT
TRBV28	few	TRBJ1-5	-	CASTSSEPQHF	TGTGCCAGCACCTCCTCGGAGCCCCAGCATTTT
TRBV18	-	TRBJ2-7	-	CASSPDGRGYEQYF	TGTGCCAGCTCACCCGACGGGAGAGGGTACGAGCAGTACTTC
TRBV27	-	TRBJ2-3	-	CASSLSRALDTQYF	TGTGCCAGCAGTTTATCGAGGGCGTTAGATACGCAGTATTTT